The 21 T cell receptor beta chains below come from one sample, sequenced in a study of technical replicates of blood from a few donors. Measured with immunoSEQ multiplex PCR; TCRdb has only the in-frame clones, and not every one. This sample has 74,000 or so clones, with 90% to 95% found just once. The source material was T cells isolated from PBMCs. Receptor source: a human donor in good health.

The chain's CDR3 is CSARLPYSGRASSYNEQFF. The CDR3 coding sequence is TGCAGCGCCCGTTTACCCTATAGCGGGAGGGCCAGCTCCTACAATGAGCAGTTCTTC. V usage is TRBV29-1 and J usage is TRBJ2-1; 11 nucleotides line up with TRBD2. The CDR3 has 19 residues. V shed 7 bases, J shed 0 bases, and the junction held 17 bases outside the gene matches. CDR1 is SQVTM, CDR2 ANQGSEA, per germline.

The CDR3 protein is CASSHGWMGPEGYTF. The CDR3 coding sequence is TGTGCCAGCAGCCATGGGTGGATGGGGCCCGAGGGCTACACCTTC. The chain uses TRBV5-4 and TRBJ1-2; TRBD1 is a possible D gene (5 bases). The germline V and J ends were trimmed by 4 bases and 8 bases, with 21 bases remaining between them. This CDR3 contains 15 residues. The V gene's germline CDR1 is SGHNT and CDR2 YYREEE (reference sequence).

The V and J genes are TRBV4-1 and TRBJ1-1; TRBD1 agrees at 10 bases. The CDR3 is 16 residues long. Trimming cost V 7 bases and J 3 bases; bases outside gene matches: 11. Germline CDR1 and CDR2: MGHRA and YSYEKL. CDR3 coding DNA: TGCGCCAGCACCCTGACCGCCGGGACAGGGGACACTGAAGCTTTCTTT. It yields the protein CASTLTAGTGDTEAFF.

J is TRBJ1-4 and V is TRBV5-1; D is possibly TRBD1 (6 bases). Trimming stripped 4 bases from V and 7 bases from J, with 17 bases between. Germline V lookup: CDR1 SGHRS, CDR2 YFSETQ. This CDR3 has 15 residues. The CDR3 DNA follows: TGCGCCAGCAGCGACCCACAGGGAGATGGTGAAAAACTGTTTTTT. Translated, it gives CASSDPQGDGEKLFF.

As DNA, the CDR3 is TGTGCCAGCTCTCCAAGAAACTCCGGGACTAGCGGGAGTAGTGATGAGCAGTTCTTC. This translates into CASSPRNSGTSGSSDEQFF. The rearrangement uses TRBV18 and TRBJ2-1; TRBD2 agrees at 14 bases. The length of the CDR3 is 19 residues. CDR1 is KGHSH, CDR2 LQKENI, per germline. Trimming cost V 6 bases and J 8 bases; bases outside gene matches: 18. The full variable domain, with the rest looked up from reference TRBV18 and TRBJ2-1, is NAGVMQNPRHLVRRRGQEARLRCSPMKGHSHVYWYRQLPEEGLKFMVYLQKENIIDESGMPKERFSAEFPKEGPSILRIQQVVRGDSAAYFCASSPRNSGTSGSSDEQFFGPGTRLTVL.

A word on this clone: An end of the junction differs from the germline gene, which may be a read error. The V and J genes are TRBV30 and TRBJ1-2, with a possible D match to TRBD1 (5 bases). Germline CDR1 GTSNPN, CDR2 SVGIG (reference sequence). The CDR3 totals 14 residues. DNA for the CDR3: TGTGCCTGGAGTGTACAGGATGCGGACATCCTAATTTCCTTC. Translated: CAWSVQDADILISF.

DNA for the CDR3: TGTGCCAGCTCACCACAGACAGGTAGCACAAACACTGAAGCTTTCTTT. It is translated as CASSPQTGSTNTEAFF. The chain has TRBV18 and TRBJ1-1, with D possibly being TRBD1 (6 bases). From germline, CDR1 is KGHSH and CDR2 LQKENI. The CDR3 consists of 16 residues. V gave up 1 base and J gave up 2 bases, with 14 bases separating them.

The chain recombines TRBV28 with TRBJ2-1; TRBD2 matches at 13 bases. Germline CDR1 reads MDHEN; CDR2 reads SYDVKM. The CDR3 is 16 amino acids. Trimming at V came to 4 bases and at J to 6 bases, leaving 6 bases not matched to a gene. The CDR3 DNA sequence: TGTGCCAGCAGTTCGACTAGCGGGAGGTTCTTCAATGAGCAGTTCTTC. Translated, it gives CASSSTSGRFFNEQFF.

This clone appeared a few times. The chain recombines TRBV2 with TRBJ2-7; 9 bases map to TRBD1. The V segment lost 8 bases and the J segment 4 bases; nucleotides outside the gene matches: 6. The CDR3 totals 13 residues. Germline values: CDR1 SNHLY, CDR2 FYNNEI. CDR3 amino acids: CASEQGAKYEQYF. CDR3 sequence (DNA): TGTGCCAGCGAACAGGGGGCGAAGTACGAGCAGTACTTC. Full variable domain (missing parts from reference TRBV2 and TRBJ2-7): EPEVTQTPSHQVTQMGQEVILRCVPISNHLYFYWYRQILGQKVEFLVSFYNNEISEKSEIFDDQFSVERPDGSNFTLKIRSTKLEDSAMYFCASEQGAKYEQYFGPGTRLTVT.

This clone was seen only a few times. The rearrangement joins TRBV19 to TRBJ1-5; TRBD1 matches 8 bases. CDR1 and CDR2 (germline): LNHDA, SQIVND (reference sequence). The CDR3 extends over 18 amino acids. V lost 3 bases, J lost 3 bases, and 13 bases stayed unmatched. DNA for the CDR3: TGTGCCAGTAGTATTCTTGGACAGGGACTCTCCCACAATCAGCCCCAGCATTTT. Translation: CASSILGQGLSHNQPQHF.

This chain uses TRBV7-9 with TRBJ2-1, with 14 bases identical to TRBD2. The CDR3 spans 17 residues. V trimming: 5 bases; J trimming: 2 bases; junction bases outside the gene matches: 5. CDR1 is SEHNR and CDR2 is FQNEAQ in the germline V gene (reference sequence). CDR3 amino acids: CASSPGLAGGPYNEQFF. Here the CDR3 DNA reads TGTGCCAGCAGCCCAGGACTAGCGGGAGGACCCTACAATGAGCAGTTCTTC.

The chain joins TRBV2 to TRBJ2-1; 12 positions agree with TRBD2. J gave up 6 bases and V 10 bases, and 7 bases lay outside the gene matches. Germline V gives CDR1 SNHLY, CDR2 FYNNEI. The CDR3 is made up of 14 amino acids. The CDR3 here is CAIPTSGSGNEQFF. CDR3 in DNA: TGTGCCATTCCGACTAGCGGGAGTGGCAATGAGCAGTTCTTC. The entire variable domain, with the rest obtained from reference TRBV2 and TRBJ2-1, is as follows: EPEVTQTPSHQVTQMGQEVILRCVPISNHLYFYWYRQILGQKVEFLVSFYNNEISEKSEIFDDQFSVERPDGSNFTLKIRSTKLEDSAMYFCAIPTSGSGNEQFFGPGTRLTVL.

The CDR3: CASSPRGGALYGYTF. DNA for the CDR3: TGTGCCAGCAGCCCACGGGGCGGGGCTCTCTATGGCTACACCTTC. This chain links TRBV7-9 with TRBJ1-2; D perhaps matches TRBD1 (5 bases). Germline V gene data show CDR1 as SEHNR and CDR2 as FQNEAQ (reference sequence). The CDR3 runs to 15 residues. V dropped 5 bases and J dropped 4 bases, with 17 bases sitting between them. Full variable domain (missing parts from reference TRBV7-9 and TRBJ1-2): DTGVSQNPRHKITKRGQNVTFRCDPISEHNRLYWYRQTLGQGPEFLTYFQNEAQLEKSRLLSDRFSAERPKGSFSTLEIQRTEQGDSAMYLCASSPRGGALYGYTFGSGTRLTVV.

J is TRBJ1-2 and V is TRBV27; D unclear. Trimming cost V 6 bases and J 4 bases, with 18 bases left between them. Germline CDR1 and CDR2: MNHEY and SMNVEV (reference sequence). The CDR3 sequence is 15 residues long. The CDR3: CASRSPPGASYGYTF. In DNA form, the CDR3 reads TGTGCCAGCAGGTCCCCACCGGGAGCTAGCTATGGCTACACCTTC.

V is TRBV5-1 and J is TRBJ1-2; TRBD1 matches at 9 bases. CDR1 and CDR2 from the germline V gene are SGHRS and YFSETQ. This CDR3 is built from 17 residues. Trimming took 2 bases from V and 8 from J; bases not matched to a gene: 16. The CDR3 coding sequence is TGCGCCAGCAGCTTTTCCGTAACACTACAGGGGGCGGCGGGCTACACCTTC. Protein: CASSFSVTLQGAAGYTF.

The chain couples TRBV2 to TRBJ2-7; D perhaps matches TRBD2 (6 bases). The CDR3 contains 14 residues. Germline CDR1 and CDR2: SNHLY and FYNNEI. The V gene lost 8 bases and the J gene lost 2 bases, with 16 bases spanning the gap. For the CDR3, the DNA is TGTGCCAGCTTTAGGGACTCTAACACCTACGAGCAGTACTTC. Its translation is CASFRDSNTYEQYF.

The J gene is TRBJ1-2, the V gene TRBV9; 7 bases line up with TRBD1. Trimming took 9 bases from V and 4 from J; bases not matched to a gene: 3. This CDR3 spans 11 amino acids. CDR1 and CDR2 from the germline V gene are SGDLS and YYNGEE. CDR3 nucleotides: TGTGCCACCCAGGGGGTCTATGGCTACACCTTC. Its translation is CATQGVYGYTF.

This chain links TRBV7-2 with TRBJ1-2; D is uncertain. This CDR3 contains 14 residues. Deletions cut 1 base from V and 2 bases from J, with 8 bases between. Germline CDR1 is SGHTA and CDR2 is FQGNSA. This CDR3 is CASSLESGNYGYTF. CDR3 bases: TGTGCCAGCAGCTTAGAGTCGGGGAACTATGGCTACACCTTC. Full variable domain (outside the CDR3, taken from reference TRBV7-2 and TRBJ1-2): GAGVSQSPSNKVTEKGKDVELRCDPISGHTALYWYRQSLGQGLEFLIYFQGNSAPDKSGLPSDRFSAERTGGSVSTLTIQRTQQEDSAVYLCASSLESGNYGYTFGSGTRLTVV.

V usage is TRBV14 and J usage is TRBJ2-5, with 10 bases lining up with TRBD1. The CDR3 sequence is 13 residues long. CDR1 SGHDN and CDR2 FVKESK come from the germline V gene. The junction had 1 base not matched to a gene; V was cut back by 5 bases and J by 4 bases. CDR3 sequence (DNA): TGTGCCAGCAGCAGGGACAGGGGAGAGACCCAGTACTTC. Its protein is CASSRDRGETQYF.

V and J are TRBV11-3 and TRBJ1-3, with 8 bases aligning to TRBD1. J gave up 4 bases and V 3 bases, and 5 bases lay outside the gene matches. The CDR3 length is 15 residues. Germline V gene data show CDR1 as SGHNT and CDR2 as YENEEA. The CDR3 DNA follows: TGTGCCAGCAGCTTCCCAGGGGGCGGCGGAAACACCATATATTTT. This codes for CASSFPGGGGNTIYF.

The chain links TRBV19 to TRBJ1-3; a possible D gene is TRBD1 (5 bases). Germline loops: CDR1 LNHDA, CDR2 SQIVND (reference sequence). CDR3 length: 15 amino acids. Trimming cost V 7 bases and J 8 bases, with 21 bases left between them. The CDR3 loop is CASTKRGLWRDTIYF. DNA for the CDR3: TGTGCCAGTACCAAGCGGGGACTCTGGCGGGACACCATATATTTT.